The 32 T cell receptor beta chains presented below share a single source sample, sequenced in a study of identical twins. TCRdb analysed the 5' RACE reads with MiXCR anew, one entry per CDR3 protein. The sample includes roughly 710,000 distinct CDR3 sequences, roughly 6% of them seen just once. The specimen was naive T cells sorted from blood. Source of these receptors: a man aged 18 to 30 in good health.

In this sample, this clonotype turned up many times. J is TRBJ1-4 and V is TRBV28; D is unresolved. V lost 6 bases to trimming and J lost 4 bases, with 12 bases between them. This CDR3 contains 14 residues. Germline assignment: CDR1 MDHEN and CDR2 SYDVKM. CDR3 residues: CASRWSPVNEKLFF. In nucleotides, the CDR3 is TGTGCCAGCAGGTGGAGTCCGGTTAATGAAAAACTGTTTTTT.

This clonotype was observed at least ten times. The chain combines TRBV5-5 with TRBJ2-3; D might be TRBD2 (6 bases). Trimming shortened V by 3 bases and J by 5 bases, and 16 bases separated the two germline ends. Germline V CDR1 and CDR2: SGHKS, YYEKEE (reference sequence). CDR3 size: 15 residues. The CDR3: CASSWGVPGVDTQYF. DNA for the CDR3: TGTGCCAGCAGCTGGGGGGTCCCAGGTGTAGATACGCAGTATTTT.

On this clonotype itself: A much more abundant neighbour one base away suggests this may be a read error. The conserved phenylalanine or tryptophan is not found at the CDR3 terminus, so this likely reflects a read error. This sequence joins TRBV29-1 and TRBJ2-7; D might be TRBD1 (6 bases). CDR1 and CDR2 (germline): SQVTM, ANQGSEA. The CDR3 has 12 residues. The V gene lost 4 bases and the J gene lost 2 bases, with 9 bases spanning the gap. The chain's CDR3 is CSVVQGAYEQYL. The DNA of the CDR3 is TGCAGCGTTGTACAGGGAGCCTACGAGCAGTACTTA.

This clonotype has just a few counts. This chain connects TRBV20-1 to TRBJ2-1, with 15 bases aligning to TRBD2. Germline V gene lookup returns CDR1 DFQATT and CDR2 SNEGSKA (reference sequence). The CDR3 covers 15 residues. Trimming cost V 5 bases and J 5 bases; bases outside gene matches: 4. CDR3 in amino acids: CSAGLAGGFHNEQFF. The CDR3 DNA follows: TGCAGTGCTGGACTAGCGGGAGGGTTCCACAATGAGCAGTTCTTC.

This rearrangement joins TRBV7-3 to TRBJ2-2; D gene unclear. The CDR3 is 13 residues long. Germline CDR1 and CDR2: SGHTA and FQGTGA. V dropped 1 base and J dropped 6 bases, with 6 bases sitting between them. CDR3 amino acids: CASSLKRAGELFF. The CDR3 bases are TGTGCCAGCAGCTTAAAACGGGCCGGGGAGCTGTTTTTT.

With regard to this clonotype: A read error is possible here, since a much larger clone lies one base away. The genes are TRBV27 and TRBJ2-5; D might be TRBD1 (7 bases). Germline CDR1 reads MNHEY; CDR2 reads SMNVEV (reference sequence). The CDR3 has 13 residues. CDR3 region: CSSSYPGGETQYF. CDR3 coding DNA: TGTTCCAGCAGTTACCCAGGGGGGGAGACCCAGTACTTC.

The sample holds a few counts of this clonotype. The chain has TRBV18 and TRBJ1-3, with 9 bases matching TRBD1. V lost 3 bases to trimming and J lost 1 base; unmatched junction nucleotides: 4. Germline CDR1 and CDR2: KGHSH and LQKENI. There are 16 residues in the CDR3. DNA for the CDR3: TGTGCCAGCTCACCCGGGACAGGGAATTCTGGAAACACCATATATTTT. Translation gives CASSPGTGNSGNTIYF.

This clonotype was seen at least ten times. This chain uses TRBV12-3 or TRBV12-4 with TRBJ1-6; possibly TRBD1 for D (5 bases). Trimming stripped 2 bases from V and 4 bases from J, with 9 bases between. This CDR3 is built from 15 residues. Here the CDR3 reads CASSLLRGYNSPLHF. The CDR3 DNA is TGTGCCAGCAGTTTACTAAGGGGATATAATTCACCCCTCCACTTT.

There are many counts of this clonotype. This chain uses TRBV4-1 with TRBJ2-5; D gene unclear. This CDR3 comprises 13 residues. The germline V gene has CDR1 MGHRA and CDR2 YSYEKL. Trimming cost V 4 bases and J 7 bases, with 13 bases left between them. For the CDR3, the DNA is TGCGCCAGCAGCCCCTTGGTTTTCGGGACCCAGTACTTC. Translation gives CASSPLVFGTQYF.

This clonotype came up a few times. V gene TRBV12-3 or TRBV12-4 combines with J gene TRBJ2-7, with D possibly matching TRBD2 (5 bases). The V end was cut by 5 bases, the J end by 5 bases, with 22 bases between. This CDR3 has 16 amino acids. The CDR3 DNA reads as TGTGCCAGCAGTGCCCCCTCAGGAGGTGATTCTCACGAGCAGTACTTC. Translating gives CASSAPSGGDSHEQYF.

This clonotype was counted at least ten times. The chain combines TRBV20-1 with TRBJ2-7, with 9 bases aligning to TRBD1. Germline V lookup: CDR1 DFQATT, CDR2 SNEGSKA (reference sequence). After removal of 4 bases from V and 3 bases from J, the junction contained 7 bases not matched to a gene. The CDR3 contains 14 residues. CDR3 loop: CSAIDRGMNYEQYF. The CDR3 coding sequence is TGCAGTGCTATAGACAGGGGGATGAACTACGAGCAGTACTTC.

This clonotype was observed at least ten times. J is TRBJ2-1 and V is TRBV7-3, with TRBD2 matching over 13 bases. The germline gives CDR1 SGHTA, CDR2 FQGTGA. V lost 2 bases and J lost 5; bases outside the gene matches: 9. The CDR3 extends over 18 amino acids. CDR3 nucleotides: TGTGCCAGCAGCTTATGGACTAGCGGGAGTGGGGTAAACAATGAGCAGTTCTTC. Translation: CASSLWTSGSGVNNEQFF. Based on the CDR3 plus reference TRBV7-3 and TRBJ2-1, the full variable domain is GAGVSQTPSNKVTEKGKYVELRCDPISGHTALYWYRQSLGQGPEFLIYFQGTGAADDSGLPNDRFFAVRPEGSVSTLKIQRTERGDSAVYLCASSLWTSGSGVNNEQFFGPGTRLTVL.

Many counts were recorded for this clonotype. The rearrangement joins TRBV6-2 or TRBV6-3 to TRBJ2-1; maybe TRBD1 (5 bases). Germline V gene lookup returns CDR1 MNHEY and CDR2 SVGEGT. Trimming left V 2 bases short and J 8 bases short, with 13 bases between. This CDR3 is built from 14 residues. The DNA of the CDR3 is TGTGCCAGCAGTTACGCCCGGCAGGGCTATGAGCAGTTCTTC. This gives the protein CASSYARQGYEQFF.

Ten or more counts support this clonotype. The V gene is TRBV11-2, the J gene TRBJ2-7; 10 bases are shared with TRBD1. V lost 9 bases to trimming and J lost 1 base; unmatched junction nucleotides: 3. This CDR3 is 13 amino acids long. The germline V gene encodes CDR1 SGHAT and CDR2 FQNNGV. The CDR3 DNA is TGTGCCAGTCTGGGACAGGGGTCCTACGAGCAGTACGTC. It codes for CASLGQGSYEQYV.

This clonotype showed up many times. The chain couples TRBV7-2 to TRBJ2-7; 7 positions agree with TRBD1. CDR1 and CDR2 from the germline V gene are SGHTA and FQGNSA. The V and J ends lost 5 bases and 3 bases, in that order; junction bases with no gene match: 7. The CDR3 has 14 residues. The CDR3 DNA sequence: TGTGCCAGCAGCACGGACAGGATATACTACGAGCAGTACTTC. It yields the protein CASSTDRIYYEQYF.

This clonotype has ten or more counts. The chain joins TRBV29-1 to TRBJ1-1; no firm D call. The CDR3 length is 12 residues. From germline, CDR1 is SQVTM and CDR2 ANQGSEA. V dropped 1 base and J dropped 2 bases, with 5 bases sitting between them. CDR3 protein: CSVEGRNTEAFF. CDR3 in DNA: TGCAGCGTTGAAGGTCGTAACACTGAAGCTTTCTTT.

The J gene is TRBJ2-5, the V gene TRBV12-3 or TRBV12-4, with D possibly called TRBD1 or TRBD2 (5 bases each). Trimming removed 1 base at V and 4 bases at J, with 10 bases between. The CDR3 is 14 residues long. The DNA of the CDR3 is TGTGCCAGCAGTTTAGGGGACGCCGGAGAGACCCAGTACTTC. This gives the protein CASSLGDAGETQYF.

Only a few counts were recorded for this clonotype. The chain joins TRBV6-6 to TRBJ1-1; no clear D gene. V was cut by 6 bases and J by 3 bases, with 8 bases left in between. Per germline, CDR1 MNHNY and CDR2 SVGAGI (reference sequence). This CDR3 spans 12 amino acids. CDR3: CASRLRDTEAFF. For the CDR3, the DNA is TGTGCCAGCAGACTCCGGGACACTGAAGCTTTCTTT.

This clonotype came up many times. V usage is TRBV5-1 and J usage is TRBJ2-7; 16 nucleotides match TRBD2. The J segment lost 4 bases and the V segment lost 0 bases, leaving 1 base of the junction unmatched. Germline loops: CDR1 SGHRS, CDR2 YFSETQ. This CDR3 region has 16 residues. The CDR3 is CASSLEGLAGGYEQYV. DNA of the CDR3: TGCGCCAGCAGCTTGGAGGGACTAGCGGGAGGGTACGAGCAGTACGTC.

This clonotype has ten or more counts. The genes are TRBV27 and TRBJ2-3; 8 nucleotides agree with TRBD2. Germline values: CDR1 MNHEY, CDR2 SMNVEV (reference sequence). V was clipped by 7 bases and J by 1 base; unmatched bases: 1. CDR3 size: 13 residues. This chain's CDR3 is CASTGGRTDTQYF. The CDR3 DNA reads TGTGCCAGCACGGGAGGGCGCACAGATACGCAGTATTTT.

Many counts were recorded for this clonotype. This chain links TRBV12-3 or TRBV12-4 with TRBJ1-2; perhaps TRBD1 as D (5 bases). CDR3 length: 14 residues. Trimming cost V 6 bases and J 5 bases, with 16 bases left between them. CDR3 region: CASSTSGGPYGYTF. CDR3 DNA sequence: TGTGCCAGCAGCACGTCTGGGGGTCCATATGGCTACACCTTC.

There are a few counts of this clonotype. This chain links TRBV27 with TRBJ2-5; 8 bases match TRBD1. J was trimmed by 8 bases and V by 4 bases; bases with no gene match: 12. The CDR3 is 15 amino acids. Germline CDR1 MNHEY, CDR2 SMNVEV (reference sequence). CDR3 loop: CASSSSTGTGGTQYF. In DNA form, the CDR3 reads TGTGCCAGCAGTTCAAGCACCGGGACAGGCGGCACCCAGTACTTC.

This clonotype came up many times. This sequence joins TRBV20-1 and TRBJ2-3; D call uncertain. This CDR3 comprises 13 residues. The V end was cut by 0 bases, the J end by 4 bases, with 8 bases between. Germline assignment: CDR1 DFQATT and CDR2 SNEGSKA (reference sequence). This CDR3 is CSAREAPADTQYF. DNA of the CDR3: TGCAGTGCTAGAGAGGCACCCGCAGATACGCAGTATTTT.

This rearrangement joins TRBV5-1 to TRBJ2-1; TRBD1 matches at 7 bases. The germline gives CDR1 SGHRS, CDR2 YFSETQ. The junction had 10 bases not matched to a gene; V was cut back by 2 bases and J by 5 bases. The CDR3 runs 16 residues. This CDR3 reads CASSFLRDSLDNEQFF. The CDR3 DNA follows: TGCGCCAGCAGCTTTCTCCGGGACAGCCTAGACAATGAGCAGTTCTTC.

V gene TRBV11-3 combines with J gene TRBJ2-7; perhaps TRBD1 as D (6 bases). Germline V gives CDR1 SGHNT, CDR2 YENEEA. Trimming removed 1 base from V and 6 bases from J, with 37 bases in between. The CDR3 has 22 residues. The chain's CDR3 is CASSLGPTGPLRVPNRRPEQYF. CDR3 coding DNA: TGTGCCAGCAGCTTAGGCCCGACAGGTCCCCTGAGGGTTCCGAATAGACGTCCCGAGCAGTACTTC.

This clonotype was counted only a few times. The CDR3 here is CASSGLAYEQFF. CDR3 nucleotide sequence: TGTGCCAGCAGCGGACTAGCATACGAGCAGTTCTTC. The chain combines TRBV2 with TRBJ2-1; 8 positions agree with TRBD2. The V and J ends lost 6 bases and 10 bases, in that order; junction bases with no gene match: 5. The CDR3 sequence is 12 residues long. Germline V gene data show CDR1 as SNHLY and CDR2 as FYNNEI.

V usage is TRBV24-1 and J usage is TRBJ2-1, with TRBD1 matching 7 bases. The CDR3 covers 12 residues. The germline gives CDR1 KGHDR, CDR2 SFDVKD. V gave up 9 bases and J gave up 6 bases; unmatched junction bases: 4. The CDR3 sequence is CATRQGTNEQFF. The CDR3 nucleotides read TGTGCCACCCGACAGGGAACCAATGAGCAGTTCTTC.

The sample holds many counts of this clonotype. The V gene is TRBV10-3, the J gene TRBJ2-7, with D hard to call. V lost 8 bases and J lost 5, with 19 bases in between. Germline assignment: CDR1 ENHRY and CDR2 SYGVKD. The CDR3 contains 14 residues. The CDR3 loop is CAIHGGPVGDEQYF. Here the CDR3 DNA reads TGTGCCATCCACGGTGGCCCGGTCGGTGACGAGCAGTACTTC.

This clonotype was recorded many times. This chain's CDR3 is CASSPRNHEQYF. In DNA, the CDR3 is TGTGCCAGCAGCCCCAGGAACCATGAGCAGTACTTC. The chain joins TRBV7-2 to TRBJ2-7; D remains ambiguous. CDR3 size: 12 residues. The germline V and J ends were trimmed by 5 bases and 7 bases, with 12 bases remaining between them. The germline V gene encodes CDR1 SGHTA and CDR2 FQGNSA.

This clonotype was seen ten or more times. The CDR3 DNA follows: TGCAGTGCTAGAGCCCCCGGCTTGGAAAAACTGTTTTTT. It codes for CSARAPGLEKLFF. This chain links TRBV20-1 with TRBJ1-4; D is ambiguous. This CDR3 contains 13 residues. Trimming took 1 base from V and 8 from J, leaving 11 bases between them. The germline V gene encodes CDR1 DFQATT and CDR2 SNEGSKA (reference sequence).

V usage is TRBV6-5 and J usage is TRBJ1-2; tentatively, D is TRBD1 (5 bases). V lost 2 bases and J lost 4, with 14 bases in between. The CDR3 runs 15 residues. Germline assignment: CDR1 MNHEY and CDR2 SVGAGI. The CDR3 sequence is CASSYGGTGPYGYTF. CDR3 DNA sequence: TGTGCCAGCAGTTACGGGGGTACAGGCCCCTATGGCTACACCTTC.

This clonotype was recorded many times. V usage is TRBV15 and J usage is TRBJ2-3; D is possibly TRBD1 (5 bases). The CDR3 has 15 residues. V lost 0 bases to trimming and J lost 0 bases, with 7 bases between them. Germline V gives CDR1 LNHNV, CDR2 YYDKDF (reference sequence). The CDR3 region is CATSREGASTDTQYF. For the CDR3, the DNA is TGTGCCACCAGCAGAGAAGGGGCGAGCACAGATACGCAGTATTTT.